Detailed here is one TCR beta chain. What it recognizes is unknown. The sample carries other DNA sequences with the same CDR3. The germline V gene encodes CDR1 SEHNR and CDR2 FQNEAQ (reference sequence). V was cut by 4 bases and J by 1 base, with 7 bases left in between. The CDR3 length is 13 residues. These data are taken from a study of T cell responses to AZD1222 COVID-19 vaccine. The overall study: Combined were second doses at about 4 or about 12 weeks. Overall study results and limits: Unmutated variant regions are reportedly targeted by nearly half of spike-specific TCRs.

Profiling relied on immunoSEQ multiplex PCR, and the TCRdb table lists in-frame clones only, not all of them. Here the sample spans roughly 120,000 clones, less than 90% being singletons. This clonotype was sampled from an adult in good health. The chain couples TRBV7-9 to TRBJ1-1; D perhaps matches TRBD1 (5 bases). The sequencing here drew on peripheral blood, taken on day 0 of AZD1222 vaccination. The CDR3 spells CASSSQGNTEAFF. Here the CDR3 DNA reads TGTGCCAGCAGCTCTCAGGGGAACACTGAAGCTTTCTTT.